The clone carrying this T cell receptor (beta chain) appeared a few times. The data derive from a study of blood T cell repertoires in COVID-19. On the study more broadly: Sites in the United States, Italy and Spain provided acute and convalescent COVID-19 samples. PBMCs, B-cell-depleted T cells, or T cells were the source of the cDNA or gDNA that made up the material.

Those enrolled, adults aged about 18 to 89 years, came from about two dozen US areas. The J segment lost 7 bases and the V segment lost 3 bases, leaving 8 bases of the junction unmatched. Germline V CDR1 and CDR2: LNHDA, SQIVND (reference sequence). The CDR3 is 17 residues long. Original data processing: Amplifying reference gene primers gave estimates of nucleated cell counts. Libraries were prepared by immunoSEQ multiplex PCR; TCRdb keeps only in-frame clonotypes and omits some of them. V, J and clone size were drawn from that table, and D and trimming were deduced from the DNA. Of 360,000 or so clones listed, 88% are singletons.

Sequenced input: PBMCs or T cells enriched from blood (not recorded which). This clonotype was sampled from a woman in her 30s who had been exposed to COVID-19. V and J are TRBV19 and TRBJ1-6; TRBD1 aligns across 11 bases. The DNA of the CDR3 is TGTGCCAGTAGTATCGGACAGGGGGCAACGACGAATTCACCCCTCCACTTT. Protein sequence: CASSIGQGATTNSPLHF. Combining the CDR3 with reference TRBV19 and TRBJ1-6 gives the whole variable domain DGGITQSPKYLFRKEGQNVTLSCEQNLNHDAMYWYRQDPGQGLRLIYYSQIVNDFQKGDIAEGYSVSREKKESFPLTVTSAQKNPTAFYLCASSIGQGATTNSPLHFGNGTRLTVT.